This TCR beta chain was recorded in a study of CDR3 diversity in severe acne. Germline values: CDR1 DFQATT, CDR2 SNEGSKA (reference sequence). The CDR3 has 12 residues. The V gene lost 1 base and the J gene lost 6 bases, with 10 bases spanning the gap. A few counts support this clonotype. From the PCR reads, TCRdb called clonotypes with MiXCR, one entry per CDR3 protein. There are about 90,000 distinct CDR3 sequences in the sample; 45% to 55% occur only once, and over 9% lies in the top ten. This TCR came from a male donor in good health, serving as a control. Material for sequencing was blood. The J gene is TRBJ2-7, the V gene TRBV20-1; possibly TRBD1 or TRBD2 for D (5 bases each). The CDR3 sequence: CSARGDSGEQYF. CDR3 sequence (DNA): TGCAGTGCTAGAGGCGACAGCGGCGAGCAGTACTTC.